The 31 T cell receptor beta chains below were found in one sample sequenced in a study of blood T cell repertoires in COVID-19. Repertoires were generated with immunoSEQ multiplex PCR, while TCRdb's copy carries only in-frame clones and drops some. The sample has about 45,000 clones; around 80% are singletons. The sequencing sample was made of peripheral blood. These receptors all come from a woman older than 75 with acute or convalescent COVID-19.

J is TRBJ2-3 and V is TRBV20-1; D call uncertain. The germline gives CDR1 DFQATT, CDR2 SNEGSKA (reference sequence). The CDR3 extends over 12 amino acids. V lost 3 bases, J lost 6 bases, and 10 bases lay in between. CDR3 loop: CSASIDGDTQYF. DNA of the CDR3: TGCAGTGCTAGTATCGATGGCGATACGCAGTATTTT.

The chain combines TRBV11-2 with TRBJ2-3, with TRBD2 matching 9 bases. CDR1 and CDR2 (germline): SGHAT, FQNNGV. Trimming removed 1 base from V and 8 bases from J; junction bases left unmatched: 7. The CDR3 length is 15 residues. CDR3 bases: TGTGCCAGCAGCTTAGTGCGGGGGGGTCGAGGTACGCAGTATTTT. The encoded protein is CASSLVRGGRGTQYF.

V is TRBV6-1 and J is TRBJ1-2, with 11 bases aligning to TRBD1. CDR1 MNHNS and CDR2 SASEGT come from the germline V gene. This CDR3 contains 18 residues. Germline trimming cut 3 bases from V and 6 bases from J; bases unmatched to any gene: 15. The CDR3: CASSDPRTGGESWHGYTF. The DNA for the CDR3 is TGTGCCAGCAGTGATCCTCGGACAGGGGGCGAATCTTGGCATGGCTACACCTTC.

The rearrangement links TRBV7-9 to TRBJ2-7, with D possibly TRBD1 on 6 matching bases. CDR3 length: 13 residues. Between the trimmed V and J ends, which lost 1 base and 2 bases, there was a span of 6 bases. Per the germline V gene, CDR1 is SEHNR and CDR2 is FQNEAQ (reference sequence). CDR3 nucleotides: TGTGCCAGCAGCTTAGGGACAGCCTACGAGCAGTACTTC. Protein product: CASSLGTAYEQYF.

This rearrangement joins TRBV5-1 to TRBJ2-3; D may be TRBD1 (6 bases). Trimming shortened V by 1 base and J by 5 bases, and 11 bases separated the two germline ends. This CDR3 region has 14 residues. The germline V gene has CDR1 SGHRS and CDR2 YFSETQ. For the CDR3, the DNA is TGCGCCAGCAGCTTGACAGGGCAGATAGATACGCAGTATTTT. Translation: CASSLTGQIDTQYF.

This rearrangement joins TRBV7-9 to TRBJ2-5; 7 bases fit TRBD1. CDR1 SEHNR and CDR2 FQNEAQ come from the germline V gene (reference sequence). J lost 8 bases, V lost 5 bases, and 14 bases had no gene match. This CDR3 has 15 amino acids. CDR3 in amino acids: CASSRRDSKDETQYF. DNA of the CDR3: TGTGCCAGCAGCCGCCGGGACAGCAAGGATGAAACCCAGTACTTC.

V usage is TRBV5-8 and J usage is TRBJ2-5; 9 nucleotides agree with TRBD1. CDR1 is SGHTS and CDR2 is YDEGEE in the germline V gene. The CDR3 loop spans 15 amino acids. V lost 4 bases, J lost 4 bases, and 8 bases stayed unmatched. The CDR3 region is CASSGRGTGRETQYF. The CDR3 bases are TGTGCCAGCAGCGGAAGGGGGACAGGGAGAGAGACCCAGTACTTC.

The chain links TRBV20-1 to TRBJ1-1; D uncertain. This CDR3 contains 14 residues. Germline values: CDR1 DFQATT, CDR2 SNEGSKA (reference sequence). Trimming left V 3 bases short and J 5 bases short, with 16 bases between. The CDR3 nucleotides are TGCAGTGCTAGTACACCAGGCCTCTGGACTGAAGCTTTCTTT. This codes for CSASTPGLWTEAFF.

The chain combines TRBV5-6 with TRBJ2-5; tentative D call: TRBD2 (5 bases). This CDR3 is built from 17 residues. Trimming stripped 4 bases from V and 5 bases from J, with 24 bases between. CDR1 and CDR2 (germline): SGHDT, YYEEEE. The CDR3 reads CASSIKGDPHPSETQYF. In DNA form, the CDR3 reads TGTGCCAGCAGCATAAAGGGAGACCCACACCCCTCGGAGACCCAGTACTTC.

This chain connects TRBV5-6 to TRBJ1-2; a weak D match, TRBD1 (6 bases). V lost 6 bases to trimming and J lost 7 bases, with 10 bases between them. Germline CDR1 reads SGHDT; CDR2 reads YYEEEE. CDR3 size: 11 residues. The chain's CDR3 is CASKGGPGYTF. In DNA, the CDR3 is TGTGCCAGCAAAGGGGGACCTGGCTACACCTTC. The full variable domain, completed using reference TRBV5-6 and TRBJ1-2, is DAGVTQSPTHLIKTRGQQVTLRCSPKSGHDTVSWYQQALGQGPQFIFQYYEEEERQRGNFPDRFSGHQFPNYSSELNVNALLLGDSALYLCASKGGPGYTFGSGTRLTVV.

The table lists this clone with a count of one. CDR3 sequence reads: CASTPPGLALDTQYF. For the CDR3, the DNA is TGTGCCAGCACCCCGCCAGGACTAGCCTTAGATACGCAGTATTTT. The gene calls are TRBV7-2 and TRBJ2-3, with 8 bases identical to TRBD2. The CDR3 contains 15 residues. J lost 5 bases, V lost 7 bases, and 11 bases had no gene match. Germline loops: CDR1 SGHTA, CDR2 FQGNSA.

The gene calls are TRBV6-5 and TRBJ2-2; 10 bases align to TRBD1. CDR1 MNHEY and CDR2 SVGAGI come from the germline V gene. With V trimmed by 6 bases and J by 4 bases, 5 bases remained unmatched. This CDR3 has 15 amino acids. CDR3 in DNA: TGTGCCAGCAGCGCCGGACAGGGGGGCACCGGGGAGCTGTTTTTT. It specifies CASSAGQGGTGELFF.

The chain employs TRBV11-3 and TRBJ1-1, with D unclear. The CDR3 has 14 residues. Trimming shortened V by 2 bases and J by 1 base, and 8 bases separated the two germline ends. CDR1 SGHNT and CDR2 YENEEA come from the germline V gene. In nucleotides, the CDR3 is TGTGCCAGCAGCTTATTGGGGAGGAACACTGAAGCTTTCTTT. The encoded protein is CASSLLGRNTEAFF. The variable domain in full, completed from reference TRBV11-3 and TRBJ1-1, reads EAGVVQSPRYKIIEKKQPVAFWCNPISGHNTLYWYLQNLGQGPELLIRYENEEAVDDSQLPKDRFSAERLKGVDSTLKIQPAELGDSAVYLCASSLLGRNTEAFFGQGTRLTVV.

This chain joins TRBV12-3 or TRBV12-4 and TRBJ2-1; D gene uncertain. V was pared by 5 bases and J by 9 bases, with 8 bases between. This CDR3 contains 11 residues. The CDR3 loop reads CASSRLVEQFF. CDR3 nucleotides: TGTGCCAGCAGTCGACTGGTTGAGCAGTTCTTC.

This rearrangement joins TRBV2 to TRBJ2-3; no clear D. V dropped 5 bases and J dropped 0 bases, with 12 bases sitting between them. The CDR3 loop spans 15 amino acids. Per germline, CDR1 SNHLY and CDR2 FYNNEI. As DNA, the CDR3 is TGTGCCAGCAGTCCGAGGTCCCCTAGCACAGATACGCAGTATTTT. Encoded protein: CASSPRSPSTDTQYF.

The chain employs TRBV6-1 and TRBJ2-5, with 8 bases lining up with TRBD1. The CDR3 sequence is 15 residues long. Trimming at V came to 3 bases and at J to 3 bases, leaving 6 bases not matched to a gene. The germline CDR1 and CDR2 sequences are MNHNS and SASEGT. The CDR3 sequence is CASSDQTGVKETQYF. The DNA of the CDR3 is TGTGCCAGCAGTGACCAGACAGGGGTGAAAGAGACCCAGTACTTC.

The chain is built from TRBV25-1 and TRBJ2-3; D gene unclear. Germline CDR1 is MGHDK and CDR2 is SYGVNS. V was shortened by 5 bases and J by 1 base, with 4 bases between the two germline ends. The CDR3 contains 12 residues. The CDR3 nucleotides are TGTGCCAGCAGTCTCGGCACAGATACGCAGTATTTT. It encodes CASSLGTDTQYF.

Of note for this clone: Sequence at one end of the junction differs from germline and may be a read error. This chain joins TRBV7-7 and TRBJ2-2; TRBD2 agrees at 10 bases. The V gene's germline CDR1 is SSHAT and CDR2 FNYEAQ (reference sequence). This CDR3 contains 15 residues. The DNA for the CDR3 is TGTGCTAGCAGCTTAGCGGGGGGAACTACCGGGGAGCTGTTTTTT. This sequence encodes CASSLAGGTTGELFF.

The V and J genes are TRBV3-1 (or the pseudogene TRBV3-2) and TRBJ2-5, with 12 positions matching TRBD2. Trimming cost V 5 bases and J 0 bases; bases outside gene matches: 7. This CDR3 spans 17 amino acids. Germline V CDR1 and CDR2: LGHDT, YNNKEL (reference sequence). CDR3 in DNA: TGTGCCAGCAGCTCGCCTAGCGGGGGGGCCTACCAAGAGACCCAGTACTTC. It translates to CASSSPSGGAYQETQYF.

The J gene is TRBJ2-5, the V gene TRBV5-6; no reliable D call. With 4 bases removed from V and 3 bases from J, the gap between germline ends came to 4 bases. This CDR3 comprises 11 residues. Germline V CDR1 and CDR2: SGHDT, YYEEEE. For the CDR3, the DNA is TGTGCCAGCAGCCGGGAAGAGACCCAGTACTTC. This codes for CASSREETQYF. Looking up the rest from reference TRBV5-6 and TRBJ2-5 gives the full variable domain: DAGVTQSPTHLIKTRGQQVTLRCSPKSGHDTVSWYQQALGQGPQFIFQYYEEEERQRGNFPDRFSGHQFPNYSSELNVNALLLGDSALYLCASSREETQYFGPGTRLLVL.

The chain couples TRBV10-1 to TRBJ1-1, with a possible D match to TRBD1 (6 bases). V was trimmed by 8 bases and J by 3 bases, leaving 19 bases between them. The CDR3 contains 15 residues. From germline, CDR1 is WNHNN and CDR2 SYGVQD (reference sequence). The CDR3 region has the DNA TGCGCCAGCCGGCTACAGGGACAACAGGACACTGAAGCTTTCTTT. It yields the protein CASRLQGQQDTEAFF.

The chain carries TRBV27 and TRBJ1-2; the match to TRBD1 covers 7 bases. The V and J ends lost 6 bases and 4 bases, in that order; junction bases with no gene match: 5. The CDR3 loop spans 13 amino acids. Germline V gene sequence: CDR1 MNHEY, CDR2 SMNVEV (reference sequence). The CDR3 reads CASRQTGRYGYTF. The CDR3 DNA sequence: TGTGCCAGCAGGCAGACAGGGCGCTATGGCTACACCTTC.

The rearrangement joins TRBV5-5 to TRBJ2-6, with D possibly matching TRBD1 (6 bases). Germline V gene data show CDR1 as SGHKS and CDR2 as YYEKEE (reference sequence). This CDR3 has 18 amino acids. Between the trimmed V and J ends, which lost 6 bases and 2 bases, there was a span of 21 bases. The chain's CDR3 is CASTVFSTGETGANVLTF. CDR3 coding DNA: TGTGCCAGCACCGTTTTTTCGACAGGAGAGACTGGGGCCAACGTCCTGACTTTC.

This clone was seen a few times. This chain connects TRBV19 to TRBJ2-3; TRBD1 matches 10 bases. This CDR3 contains 13 residues. The germline CDR1 and CDR2 sequences are LNHDA and SQIVND (reference sequence). Unmatched junction bases numbered 4, after V lost 10 bases and J lost 3 bases. The CDR3 bases are TGTGCCATCCGGGACAGGGGAACAGATACGCAGTATTTT. Its translation is CAIRDRGTDTQYF.

The chain couples TRBV28 to TRBJ2-5; 8 bases are a match to TRBD2. With 4 bases clipped from V and 12 bases from J, the junction kept 13 bases outside the gene matches. The CDR3 is 14 residues long. CDR1 is MDHEN, CDR2 SYDVKM, per germline. CDR3 nucleotide sequence: TGTGCCAGCAGTTCCCCTAGCGGGCTCAACCCAAAGTACTTC. It translates to CASSSPSGLNPKYF.

V gene TRBV19 combines with J gene TRBJ1-2; 7 bases agree with TRBD1. This CDR3 is built from 15 residues. Germline lookup yields CDR1 LNHDA and CDR2 SQIVND (reference sequence). V lost 0 bases, J lost 4 bases, and 5 bases stayed unmatched. The CDR3 spells CASSIEGTAAYGYTF. CDR3 nucleotide sequence: TGTGCCAGTAGTATAGAGGGGACAGCCGCCTATGGCTACACCTTC.

The rearrangement uses TRBV3-1 (or the pseudogene TRBV3-2) and TRBJ1-2; D is unresolved. The germline V gene has CDR1 LGHDT and CDR2 YNNKEL (reference sequence). V was cut by 0 bases and J by 4 bases, with 9 bases left in between. The CDR3 runs to 14 residues. DNA of the CDR3: TGTGCCAGCAGCCAAGAAGCGACGGGCTATGGCTACACCTTC. It is translated as CASSQEATGYGYTF.

This clone appeared a few times. V gene TRBV7-6 combines with J gene TRBJ2-7; 8 positions agree with TRBD1. V shed 5 bases and J 2 bases; nucleotides not matched to a gene: 20. The CDR3 contains 19 residues. The germline gives CDR1 SGHVS, CDR2 FNYEAQ. CDR3 in DNA: TGTGCCAGCAGCCCGAACCCCAGGACAGGGTCCAAATTGACCTACGAGCAGTACTTC. Translation gives CASSPNPRTGSKLTYEQYF. The complete variable domain, with remaining parts taken from reference TRBV7-6 and TRBJ2-7, reads GAGVSQSPRYKVTKRGQDVALRCDPISGHVSLYWYRQALGQGPEFLTYFNYEAQQDKSGLPNDRFSAERPEGSISTLTIQRTEQRDSAMYRCASSPNPRTGSKLTYEQYFGPGTRLTVT.

This chain links TRBV5-4 with TRBJ2-7; 7 bases agree with TRBD2. After removal of 0 bases from V and 2 bases from J, the junction contained 8 bases not matched to a gene. The CDR3 is made up of 16 amino acids. CDR1 is SGHNT, CDR2 YYREEE, per germline (reference sequence). CDR3 amino acids: CASSLAGGGGTYEQYF. The CDR3 DNA reads TGTGCCAGCAGCTTGGCCGGTGGGGGGGGGACCTACGAGCAGTACTTC.

V usage is TRBV19 and J usage is TRBJ1-1; no clear D. CDR1 is LNHDA and CDR2 is SQIVND in the germline V gene (reference sequence). V was pared by 5 bases and J by 3 bases, with 10 bases between. This CDR3 region has 13 residues. The CDR3 here is CASSRSTDTEAFF. DNA of the CDR3: TGTGCCAGTAGTCGGAGTACGGACACTGAAGCTTTCTTT.

The CDR3 is CASSPTTGNGYTF. Written as DNA, the CDR3 is TGTGCCAGCAGCCCCACGACAGGGAACGGCTACACCTTC. The V and J genes are TRBV7-8 and TRBJ1-2; 7 bases agree with TRBD1. J gave up 8 bases and V 5 bases, and 8 bases lay outside the gene matches. The CDR3 runs to 13 residues. From germline, CDR1 is SGHVS and CDR2 FQNEAQ.